This T cell receptor (beta chain) stems from a study of early T cells in non-severe SARS-CoV-2 infection. The overall study: Bulk RNA isolated from unsorted whole blood underwent sequencing; chains were not paired. The study's findings and limits: Comparison of clonotypes with VDJdb favored anti-spike CD8 responses while missing private and CD4 specificities.

Germline trimming cut 1 base from V and 3 bases from J; bases unmatched to any gene: 3. Germline V lookup: CDR1 SGHVS, CDR2 FNYEAQ. The CDR3 covers 18 residues. Unique molecular identifiers tagged individual cDNA molecules. TCRdb used MiXCR to reprocess the 5' RACE reads, holding one entry per CDR3 protein. The table lists some 62,000 distinct CDR3 sequences, more than 7% of them singletons. A remark on this clonotype: Its antigen is unidentified.

The receptor's source is an adult who was a healthcare worker with PCR-confirmed SARS-CoV-2 infection or an uninfected control (not recorded which). The chain employs TRBV7-6 and TRBJ2-1; 16 bases are a match to TRBD2. Sequencing used whole blood, obtained at baseline. In nucleotides, the CDR3 is TGTGCCAGCAGCTTAGTTGGGACTAGCGGGAGGGTCTACAATGAGCAGTTCTTC. This gives the protein CASSLVGTSGRVYNEQFF.